One sample yielded the 23 T cell receptor beta chains listed below, sequenced in a study of early T cells in non-severe SARS-CoV-2 infection. TCRdb itself ran the 5' RACE reads through MiXCR, one entry per CDR3 protein. This sample has roughly 75,000 distinct CDR3 sequences, with 10% to 15% found just once. The sample taken for sequencing was whole blood. These receptors were collected from an adult who was a healthcare worker with PCR-confirmed SARS-CoV-2 infection or an uninfected control (not recorded which).

This clonotype was seen a handful of times. The CDR3, as DNA: TGCAGTGCTAGAGATATAGGGGGGAGACCTTACAATGAGCAGTTCTTC. This translates into CSARDIGGRPYNEQFF. The genes are TRBV20-1 and TRBJ2-1, with D possibly called TRBD1 or TRBD2 (6 bases each). This CDR3 is built from 16 residues. Germline lookup yields CDR1 DFQATT and CDR2 SNEGSKA (reference sequence). V dropped 0 bases and J dropped 4 bases, with 16 bases sitting between them.

This clonotype was picked up many times. In DNA form, the CDR3 reads TGTGCCAGCAGCGCCCAAGGGCTCAGCTCTGAAAAACTGTTTTTT. Residues: CASSAQGLSSEKLFF. This chain links TRBV9 with TRBJ1-4; D ambiguous. Looked up from germline, CDR1 is SGDLS and CDR2 is YYNGEE. The V end lost 3 bases, the J end lost 7 bases, and 16 bases lay between the germline ends. The CDR3 is made up of 15 amino acids.

This clonotype was seen a few times. The J gene is TRBJ2-1, the V gene TRBV7-9, with 8 bases that match TRBD1. Trimming cost V 1 base and J 2 bases; bases outside gene matches: 4. Germline CDR1 reads SEHNR; CDR2 reads FQNEAQ (reference sequence). The CDR3 contains 16 residues. Written as DNA, the CDR3 is TGTGCCAGCAGCTTAGGTGACAGGGGCCCCTACAATGAGCAGTTCTTC. This gives the protein CASSLGDRGPYNEQFF. Drawing the rest from reference TRBV7-9 and TRBJ2-1, the complete variable domain is DTGVSQNPRHKITKRGQNVTFRCDPISEHNRLYWYRQTLGQGPEFLTYFQNEAQLEKSRLLSDRFSAERPKGSFSTLEIQRTEQGDSAMYLCASSLGDRGPYNEQFFGPGTRLTVL.

The V gene is TRBV7-9, the J gene TRBJ2-3; a weak D match, TRBD2 (5 bases). Germline V gene lookup returns CDR1 SEHNR and CDR2 FQNEAQ (reference sequence). The CDR3 loop spans 15 amino acids. The V gene lost 3 bases and the J gene lost 2 bases, with 12 bases spanning the gap. The CDR3 region has the DNA TGTGCCAGCAGCTTGAGCGGAGTCTACACAGATACGCAGTATTTT. It translates to CASSLSGVYTDTQYF.

This clonotype came up many times. The rearrangement joins TRBV9 to TRBJ2-5, with D unresolved. CDR3 length equals 14 residues. The ends were cut back, 3 bases at V and 2 bases at J, with 11 bases in the middle. The germline V gene encodes CDR1 SGDLS and CDR2 YYNGEE. The CDR3, as DNA: TGTGCCAGCAGCGGTAGAAACGTACAAGAGACCCAGTACTTC. This sequence encodes CASSGRNVQETQYF.

This chain uses TRBV27 with TRBJ2-7, with TRBD2 matching 9 bases. V shed 2 bases and J 2 bases; nucleotides not matched to a gene: 4. CDR1 MNHEY and CDR2 SMNVEV come from the germline V gene (reference sequence). The CDR3 covers 15 residues. The CDR3 reads CASSLLAGGTYEQYF. For the CDR3, the DNA is TGTGCCAGCAGTTTACTCGCGGGAGGGACCTACGAGCAGTACTTC.

This clonotype was recorded many times. V and J are TRBV7-3 and TRBJ2-5; 8 bases fit TRBD1. The CDR3 is made up of 13 amino acids. Trimming removed 5 bases from V and 4 bases from J; junction bases left unmatched: 3. Germline V gives CDR1 SGHTA, CDR2 FQGTGA. As DNA, the CDR3 is TGTGCCAGCAGCCGAGACAGGGGAGAGACCCAGTACTTC. As protein: CASSRDRGETQYF.

This chain connects TRBV28 to TRBJ1-2; D is unresolved. This CDR3 has 11 residues. V lost 8 bases and J lost 3, with 7 bases in between. CDR1 MDHEN and CDR2 SYDVKM come from the germline V gene. CDR3: CASWVDYGYTF. The CDR3 nucleotides read TGTGCCAGCTGGGTCGACTATGGCTACACCTTC.

This clonotype showed up many times. The chain carries TRBV29-1 and TRBJ2-3; the match to TRBD2 covers 7 bases. Per germline, CDR1 SQVTM and CDR2 ANQGSEA. This CDR3 comprises 14 residues. The CDR3 DNA reads TGCAGTTCCCGCCTGGCGGGAGTTGGGAATACGCAGTATTTT. Protein: CSSRLAGVGNTQYF.

V and J are TRBV3-1 and TRBJ2-5, with 8 positions matching TRBD2. V shed 3 bases, J shed 2 bases, and the junction held 8 bases outside the gene matches. This CDR3 region has 16 residues. Germline V gives CDR1 LGHDT, CDR2 YNNKEL (reference sequence). CDR3 residues: CASSQWRSGGQETQYF. The CDR3 DNA follows: TGTGCCAGCAGCCAGTGGCGAAGCGGGGGTCAAGAGACCCAGTACTTC.

The rearrangement joins TRBV6-5 to TRBJ1-3; no clear D. V was cut by 2 bases and J by 0 bases, with 8 bases left in between. Germline V CDR1 and CDR2: MNHEY, SVGAGI. The CDR3 length is 15 residues. The CDR3: CASSYTRSSGNTIYF. The CDR3 DNA reads as TGTGCCAGCAGTTACACCCGGAGCTCTGGAAACACCATATATTTT.

This clonotype was picked up many times. This chain joins TRBV5-1 and TRBJ2-1, with TRBD2 matching over 10 bases. CDR1 and CDR2 from the germline V gene are SGHRS and YFSETQ. The CDR3 is 14 residues long. Unmatched junction bases numbered 5, after V lost 4 bases and J lost 7 bases. The CDR3, as DNA: TGCGCCAGCAGCCTAGCGGGAGTAAGGAATGAGCAGTTCTTC. Protein: CASSLAGVRNEQFF.

This clonotype has a count of ten or more. This sequence joins TRBV29-1 and TRBJ2-3, with D perhaps matching TRBD2 (7 bases). Germline V lookup: CDR1 SQVTM, CDR2 ANQGSEA. The CDR3 covers 13 residues. Trimming stripped 4 bases from V and 3 bases from J, with 11 bases between. This CDR3 reads CSVVGGETDTQYF. CDR3 coding DNA: TGCAGCGTTGTAGGGGGGGAGACAGATACGCAGTATTTT.

This clonotype was seen ten or more times. The chain is built from TRBV5-5 and TRBJ1-6; D call uncertain. This CDR3 region has 12 residues. Trimming removed 1 base at V and 6 bases at J, with 2 bases between. The germline gives CDR1 SGHKS, CDR2 YYEKEE (reference sequence). CDR3 nucleotides: TGTGCCAGCAGCTTGTCTAATTCACCCCTCCACTTT. It encodes CASSLSNSPLHF.

In its sample, this clonotype was seen a few times. Written as DNA, the CDR3 is TGCGCCAGCAGCGCGGACAGGGGCGCAGATACGCAGTATTTT. The encoded protein is CASSADRGADTQYF. The chain employs TRBV5-1 and TRBJ2-3, with 9 bases identical to TRBD1. The germline CDR1 and CDR2 sequences are SGHRS and YFSETQ. V lost 4 bases and J lost 4; bases outside the gene matches: 4. This CDR3 comprises 14 residues.

This clonotype was counted ten times or more. The V gene is TRBV28, the J gene TRBJ2-3; D call uncertain. With 3 bases removed from V and 0 bases from J, the gap between germline ends came to 7 bases. Germline V gene data show CDR1 as MDHEN and CDR2 as SYDVKM. The CDR3 has 14 amino acids. CDR3 sequence reads: CASSFDGSTDTQYF. In DNA, the CDR3 is TGTGCCAGCAGTTTCGATGGAAGCACAGATACGCAGTATTTT.

This clonotype was seen at least ten times. The V and J genes are TRBV27 and TRBJ2-1, with 10 bases matching TRBD1. The V and J ends lost 6 bases and 7 bases, in that order; junction bases with no gene match: 12. CDR3 length equals 16 residues. The germline CDR1 and CDR2 sequences are MNHEY and SMNVEV (reference sequence). CDR3 sequence: CASRPYPGQGYNEQFF. The DNA of the CDR3 is TGTGCCAGCAGGCCCTATCCGGGACAGGGGTATAATGAGCAGTTCTTC.

This clonotype was observed a handful of times. The J gene is TRBJ2-1, the V gene TRBV7-3; 7 bases match TRBD2. The CDR3 runs 15 residues. Trimming removed 1 base from V and 4 bases from J; junction bases left unmatched: 4. Germline V gene data show CDR1 as SGHTA and CDR2 as FQGTGA. CDR3 sequence (DNA): TGTGCCAGCAGCTTAATTCCCGGGGGGTACAATGAGCAGTTCTTC. This sequence encodes CASSLIPGGYNEQFF.

The chain uses TRBV3-1 and TRBJ2-2, with TRBD1 matching 8 bases. The CDR3 loop spans 15 amino acids. The J segment lost 9 bases and the V segment lost 0 bases, leaving 6 bases of the junction unmatched. Germline CDR1 and CDR2: LGHDT and YNNKEL (reference sequence). CDR3 sequence (DNA): TGTGCCAGCAGCCAAGACGGAGACAGGGGCCGGGAGCTGTTTTTT. Encoded protein: CASSQDGDRGRELFF.

The table lists this clonotype with a few counts. The chain couples TRBV3-1 to TRBJ1-1; TRBD1 might be the D (5 bases). The CDR3 contains 14 residues. V was trimmed by 2 bases and J by 1 base, leaving 8 bases between them. CDR1 is LGHDT and CDR2 is YNNKEL in the germline V gene (reference sequence). The CDR3 region is CASSQQGRNTEAFF. DNA for the CDR3: TGTGCCAGCAGCCAACAGGGAAGGAACACTGAAGCTTTCTTT.

This clonotype was counted ten times or more. The chain links TRBV5-4 to TRBJ1-5; D uncertain. The germline V gene encodes CDR1 SGHNT and CDR2 YYREEE (reference sequence). V lost 0 bases and J 0 bases, leaving 7 bases between the germline ends. The CDR3 is 15 amino acids. CDR3 in DNA: TGTGCCAGCAGCTTGGGAGGCGGTAGCAATCAGCCCCAGCATTTT. Protein product: CASSLGGGSNQPQHF. The full variable domain, its missing parts supplied by reference TRBV5-4 and TRBJ1-5, is ETGVTQSPTHLIKTRGQQVTLRCSSQSGHNTVSWYQQALGQGPQFIFQYYREEENGRGNFPPRFSGLQFPNYSSELNVNALELDDSALYLCASSLGGGSNQPQHFGDGTRLSIL.

This clonotype was seen many times. The chain combines TRBV7-2 with TRBJ2-7, with TRBD1 matching 9 bases. CDR1 is SGHTA and CDR2 is FQGNSA in the germline V gene. CDR3 length equals 14 residues. V shed 5 bases, J shed 2 bases, and the junction held 4 bases outside the gene matches. The CDR3, as DNA: TGTGCCAGCAGCCTAGGGACAGGGCCCTACGAGCAGTACTTC. This codes for CASSLGTGPYEQYF.

This clonotype was seen a few times. This chain connects TRBV5-4 to TRBJ2-5; D possibly corresponds to TRBD1 (6 bases). CDR1 SGHNT and CDR2 YYREEE come from the germline V gene (reference sequence). The CDR3 loop spans 15 amino acids. V was pared by 7 bases and J by 0 bases, with 16 bases between. The CDR3 DNA follows: TGTGCCAGCCAACCGGGACAATTGTACCAAGAGACCCAGTACTTC. Translation: CASQPGQLYQETQYF. Based on the CDR3 plus reference TRBV5-4 and TRBJ2-5, the full variable domain is ETGVTQSPTHLIKTRGQQVTLRCSSQSGHNTVSWYQQALGQGPQFIFQYYREEENGRGNFPPRFSGLQFPNYSSELNVNALELDDSALYLCASQPGQLYQETQYFGPGTRLLVL.